The 18 T cell receptor beta chains below come from one sample, sequenced in a study of blood T cell repertoires in COVID-19. Generated by immunoSEQ multiplex PCR, the TCRdb table keeps only in-frame clones and is missing some. The sample shows roughly 300,000 clones, approximately 89% of them seen only once. The material sequenced was peripheral blood. These receptors were obtained from a woman aged 25 to 39 with COVID-19, enrolled during active disease.

The CDR3 region is CASRADRGESYEQYF. The CDR3, as DNA: TGTGCCAGCAGGGCGGACAGGGGGGAATCCTACGAGCAGTACTTC. This rearrangement joins TRBV6-5 to TRBJ2-7; 10 bases align to TRBD1. Germline trimming cut 6 bases from V and 1 base from J; bases unmatched to any gene: 6. The CDR3 covers 15 residues. CDR1 is MNHEY and CDR2 is SVGAGI in the germline V gene.

V is TRBV2 and J is TRBJ2-5, with 9 bases aligning to TRBD1. The CDR3 loop spans 14 amino acids. The ends lost 6 bases at V and 3 bases at J; junction bases unmatched: 5. Germline V lookup: CDR1 SNHLY, CDR2 FYNNEI. This CDR3 reads CASRDRGMEETQYF. The DNA for the CDR3 is TGTGCCAGCAGGGACAGGGGAATGGAAGAGACCCAGTACTTC.

The CDR3 reads CASSSGQGPREPQHF. Here the CDR3 DNA reads TGTGCCAGCAGTTCGGGTCAGGGGCCCAGGGAGCCCCAGCATTTT. The chain joins TRBV6-1 to TRBJ1-5; D might be TRBD1 (6 bases). V was cut by 5 bases and J by 8 bases, with 19 bases left in between. The CDR3 runs to 15 residues. Germline V gene sequence: CDR1 MNHNS, CDR2 SASEGT.

Points on this clone: The sample holds other DNA sequences that translate to the same CDR3. CDR3 nucleotides: TGTGCCAGCCGCGCGCGACTAGCGGGGAACACAGATACGCAGTATTTT. Translating it yields CASRARLAGNTDTQYF. The chain is built from TRBV28 and TRBJ2-3, with 11 bases that match TRBD2. The germline gives CDR1 MDHEN, CDR2 SYDVKM. Trimming at V came to 8 bases and at J to 2 bases, leaving 9 bases not matched to a gene. The CDR3 runs 16 residues.

This clone was found a few times. The V call is TRBV6-5, the J call TRBJ1-6; no reliable D call. CDR1 and CDR2 from the germline V gene are MNHEY and SVGAGI. V lost 2 bases and J lost 11, with 13 bases in between. The CDR3 has 14 amino acids. In nucleotides, the CDR3 is TGTGCCAGCAGTTACGGTCAGCAGGCAACACCCCTCCACTTT. It is translated as CASSYGQQATPLHF.

The chain couples TRBV19 to TRBJ1-1; 7 positions agree with TRBD1. The CDR3 consists of 15 residues. V shed 5 bases and J 0 bases; nucleotides not matched to a gene: 6. Germline V gene lookup returns CDR1 LNHDA and CDR2 SQIVND (reference sequence). The CDR3, as DNA: TGTGCCAGTAGTCTGGGGACAGTGATGAACACTGAAGCTTTCTTT. This translates into CASSLGTVMNTEAFF.

V and J are TRBV2 and TRBJ1-4, with D uncertain. Trimming stripped 2 bases from V and 6 bases from J, with 10 bases between. Germline CDR1 reads SNHLY; CDR2 reads FYNNEI. The CDR3 consists of 14 residues. CDR3 protein: CASSERFPDEKLFF. CDR3 DNA: TGTGCCAGCAGTGAACGGTTCCCCGATGAAAAACTGTTTTTT.

The chain carries TRBV7-8 and TRBJ1-2; D may be TRBD1 (5 bases). V lost 5 bases and J lost 8, with 21 bases in between. The CDR3 contains 15 residues. CDR1 and CDR2 from the germline V gene are SGHVS and FQNEAQ. CDR3 in amino acids: CASSPDLDGWTGYTF. CDR3 DNA sequence: TGTGCCAGCAGCCCTGACCTTGACGGATGGACAGGCTACACCTTC. The full variable domain, rest sourced from reference TRBV7-8 and TRBJ1-2, is GAGVSQSPRYKVAKRGQDVALRCDPISGHVSLFWYQQALGQGPEFLTYFQNEAQLDKSGLPSDRFFAERPEGSVSTLKIQRTQQEDSAVYLCASSPDLDGWTGYTFGSGTRLTVV.

V and J are TRBV5-1 and TRBJ1-4; D gene uncertain. Germline V CDR1 and CDR2: SGHRS, YFSETQ. The V gene lost 3 bases and the J gene lost 0 bases, with 6 bases spanning the gap. The CDR3 length is 14 residues. The CDR3 nucleotides are TGCGCCAGCAGCTCTGCAGCAACTAATGAAAAACTGTTTTTT. It codes for CASSSAATNEKLFF. The whole variable domain, remainder taken from reference TRBV5-1 and TRBJ1-4, is KAGVTQTPRYLIKTRGQQVTLSCSPISGHRSVSWYQQTPGQGLQFLFEYFSETQRNKGNFPGRFSGRQFSNSRSEMNVSTLELGDSALYLCASSSAATNEKLFFGSGTQLSVL.

V gene TRBV5-1 combines with J gene TRBJ2-2; 8 bases line up with TRBD1. The CDR3 has 15 residues. Trimming took 0 bases from V and 4 from J; bases not matched to a gene: 2. Germline CDR1 reads SGHRS; CDR2 reads YFSETQ. For the CDR3, the DNA is TGCGCCAGCAGCTTGGACAGGGGGACCACCGGGGAGCTGTTTTTT. Translating gives CASSLDRGTTGELFF.

The sample holds one count of this clone. This chain joins TRBV5-4 and TRBJ2-5; possible D gene TRBD2, 5 bases. The V end lost 1 base, the J end lost 4 bases, and 11 bases lay between the germline ends. Germline loops: CDR1 SGHNT, CDR2 YYREEE (reference sequence). The CDR3 is 14 amino acids. The CDR3 reads CASSLPGFGETQYF. CDR3 coding DNA: TGTGCCAGCAGCTTGCCGGGGTTTGGAGAGACCCAGTACTTC.

V and J are TRBV30 and TRBJ1-4; possible D gene TRBD1, 5 bases. V dropped 2 bases and J dropped 4 bases, with 11 bases sitting between them. This CDR3 spans 14 amino acids. Germline CDR1 and CDR2: GTSNPN and SVGIG (reference sequence). Here the CDR3 reads CAWSPGTLNEKLFF. In nucleotides, the CDR3 is TGTGCCTGGAGTCCCGGGACTCTTAATGAAAAACTGTTTTTT.

V is TRBV6-5 and J is TRBJ2-6; D is ambiguous. CDR1 and CDR2 (germline): MNHEY, SVGAGI. V lost 4 bases and J 1 base, leaving 5 bases between the germline ends. CDR3 length: 14 amino acids. CDR3 in DNA: TGTGCCAGCAGTTCGGTGTCTGGGGCCAACGTCCTGACTTTC. It translates to CASSSVSGANVLTF.

This clone occurred once. Here the CDR3 reads CASSSRGVAWTQYF. In DNA form, the CDR3 reads TGTGCCAGCAGTAGCAGGGGGGTGGCGTGGACCCAGTACTTC. The chain has TRBV28 and TRBJ2-5; weak D call: TRBD1 (7 bases). Per the germline V gene, CDR1 is MDHEN and CDR2 is SYDVKM. This CDR3 is 14 amino acids long. V lost 5 bases, J lost 7 bases, and 17 bases lay in between. Combining the CDR3 with reference TRBV28 and TRBJ2-5 gives the whole variable domain DVKVTQSSRYLVKRTGEKVFLECVQDMDHENMFWYRQDPGLGLRLIYFSYDVKMKEKGDIPEGYSVSREKKERFSLILESASTNQTSMYLCASSSRGVAWTQYFGPGTRLLVL.

The V and J genes are TRBV27 and TRBJ1-5, with 8 bases matching TRBD1. V gave up 11 bases and J gave up 2 bases; unmatched junction bases: 8. This CDR3 has 14 amino acids. Germline CDR1 and CDR2: MNHEY and SMNVEV (reference sequence). The DNA for the CDR3 is TGTGCCTCTGGACAGGGTAAAGGCAATCAGCCCCAGCATTTT. Translation: CASGQGKGNQPQHF.

The chain's CDR3 is CASAAQRGIAEAFF. The CDR3, as DNA: TGTGCCAGTGCCGCACAGAGAGGGATCGCTGAAGCTTTCTTT. This sequence joins TRBV19 and TRBJ1-1; D ambiguous. The CDR3 is 14 residues long. The germline V and J ends were trimmed by 8 bases and 6 bases, with 19 bases remaining between them. CDR1 is LNHDA and CDR2 is SQIVND in the germline V gene (reference sequence).

For the CDR3, the DNA is TGTGCCAGCAGTGATGGCGAGGGAGGTAATGGCTATGGCTACACCTTC. Its protein product is CASSDGEGGNGYGYTF. This chain uses TRBV2 with TRBJ1-2; D gene unclear. The ends were cut back, 3 bases at V and 4 bases at J, with 18 bases in the middle. The CDR3 runs to 16 residues. The germline V gene has CDR1 SNHLY and CDR2 FYNNEI. The entire variable domain, with the rest obtained from reference TRBV2 and TRBJ1-2, is as follows: EPEVTQTPSHQVTQMGQEVILRCVPISNHLYFYWYRQILGQKVEFLVSFYNNEISEKSEIFDDQFSVERPDGSNFTLKIRSTKLEDSAMYFCASSDGEGGNGYGYTFGSGTRLTVV.

This rearrangement joins TRBV2 to TRBJ1-2, with D uncertain. V was trimmed by 6 bases and J by 14 bases, leaving 16 bases between them. The V gene's germline CDR1 is SNHLY and CDR2 FYNNEI. This CDR3 region has 11 residues. CDR3: CASRSEGLKTF. For the CDR3, the DNA is TGTGCCAGCAGGTCCGAGGGCCTTAAGACCTTC.